The clone carrying this T cell receptor beta chain has ten or more counts. This sample was taken from a study of human T cells and chemical hapten exposure. Specified time point: pre-sensitization, week 0. Treatment given: therapeutic diphenylcyclopropenone sensitization with weekly scalp DPC. Trimming removed 7 bases at V and 0 bases at J, with 13 bases between. The CDR3 sequence is 15 residues long. The germline CDR1 and CDR2 sequences are SGHTA and FQGNSA. Using its own MiXCR run on the RACE reads, TCRdb lists one record per CDR3 protein. Counted here are tens of thousands of distinct CDR3 sequences, roughly 9.9% occurring once; the ten biggest clones make up 14%.

The chain recombines TRBV7-2 with TRBJ1-3; D is uncertain. Sample: whole blood, taken in connection with sensitization to the hapten diphenylcyclopropenone (DPC). The receptor was isolated from a woman aged 40 to 50 with alopecia areata. Some clones in this sample may be carry-over from other donors' samples. CDR3 sequence: CASTRSRSSGNTIYF. The DNA of the CDR3 is TGTGCCAGCACTCGGAGCAGGAGCTCTGGAAACACCATATATTTT.